These T cell receptor beta chains were read from a single sample in a study of blood T cell repertoires in COVID-19. TCRdb's copy holds only in-frame clones and misses some; the assay was immunoSEQ multiplex PCR. This sample yields a few hundred thousand clones, of which around nine tenths are seen a single time; around an eighth belongs to the top ten. The sample consisted of peripheral blood. The receptors stem from a woman aged 55-75 years with acute or convalescent COVID-19. CDR3s include the opening cysteine and the closing phenylalanine or tryptophan.

V: TRBV5-6; CDR3: CASSLTGPNYGYTF
V: TRBV28; CDR3: CASSSTTSGGSEQFF
V: TRBV6-2/TRBV6-3; CDR3: CASSYSGRGTEAFF
V: TRBV2; CDR3: CASSELAGDEQFF
V: TRBV13; CDR3: CASSLDRGLTEAFF
V: TRBV28; CDR3: CASSFQQGYGYTF
V: TRBV6-2/TRBV6-3; CDR3: CASSYSLRGGPNEKLFF
V: TRBV5-1; CDR3: CASTTGLAEDTGELFF
V: TRBV6-2/TRBV6-3; CDR3: CASSYLASYNEQFF
V: TRBV28; CDR3: CASSFGGATPQHF
V: TRBV6-4; CDR3: CASRRLAGNYEQYF
V: TRBV2; CDR3: CASRSVSYEQYF
V: TRBV3-1/TRBV3-2; CDR3: CASSQGAPGAFF
V: TRBV9; CDR3: CASSVSGGNNNEQFF
V: TRBV7-9; CDR3: CASSFIPRTSGGPREQFF
V: TRBV21-1; CDR3: CASSKALRDRGPFRHVLTF
V: TRBV5-1; CDR3: CASSLQGESGETQYF
V: TRBV6-1; CDR3: CASSEGRQPANYGYTF
V: TRBV6-5; CDR3: CASRETGLDTEAFF
V: TRBV27; CDR3: CASSPTLGSEKLFF
V: TRBV9; CDR3: CASSVHHGSYEQYF
V: TRBV9; CDR3: CASSGATGTGLGYTF
V: TRBV27; CDR3: CASSLRRGWNSGELFF
V: TRBV9; CDR3: CASSRLAGVNNEQFF
V: TRBV28; CDR3: CATTRDSHFNSNQPQHF
V: TRBV30; CDR3: CAWSKDRDTDTQYF
V: TRBV7-2; CDR3: CASSSRGGVASGFSEDF
V: TRBV30; CDR3: CAWSNRVGDEKLFF
V: TRBV28; CDR3: CASSSTHPRGGRPIGYNEQFF
V: TRBV21-1; CDR3: CASVVRTGWMNTEAFF
V: TRBV6-2/TRBV6-3; CDR3: CASSHRTSGGGNEQFF
V: TRBV28; CDR3: CASSLWWSSYNEQFF
V: TRBV28; CDR3: CASSRGLAGGQETQYF
V: TRBV18; CDR3: CASSSQGGKETQYF
V: TRBV7-2; CDR3: CASSSPGQGTYGYTF
V: TRBV9; CDR3: CASSVTGNNQPQHF
V: TRBV2; CDR3: CASSQGIGNQPQHF
V: TRBV11-3; CDR3: CASSFSSGGAYEQYF
V: TRBV23-1; CDR3: CASSQSLALDRVITGELFF
V: TRBV18; CDR3: CASSRTLAGGPDEQFF
V: TRBV2; CDR3: CASSGRGEVLDTQYF
V: TRBV5-1; CDR3: CASSLDGTSGSPQYF
V: TRBV2; CDR3: CASCLGQDTGYTF
V: TRBV18; CDR3: CASSPQDRVYEKLFF
V: TRBV27; CDR3: CASSFFGSSYEQYF
V: TRBV19; CDR3: CASSAQDNEKLFF
V: TRBV5-4; CDR3: CASSLVPSGGMYNEQFF
V: TRBV5-1; CDR3: CASSSRQAFSNTGELFF
V: TRBV9; CDR3: CASSVAGTVNSPLHF
V: TRBV19; CDR3: CASSYGGELFF
V: TRBV3-1/TRBV3-2; CDR3: CASSGQGAGTDTQYF
V: TRBV6-1; CDR3: CASSTGQGIVEQYF
V: TRBV27; CDR3: CASSLDRGSEKLFF
V: TRBV9; CDR3: CASTRDGYTF
V: TRBV5-4; CDR3: CASSGRGTSGRSPYNEQFF
V: TRBV5-4; CDR3: CASSLEGGRSTDTQYF
V: TRBV28; CDR3: CASSLLFSNQPQHF
V: TRBV5-6; CDR3: CASSLSGLGTDTQYF
V: TRBV28; CDR3: CASSLIGAAQQPQHF